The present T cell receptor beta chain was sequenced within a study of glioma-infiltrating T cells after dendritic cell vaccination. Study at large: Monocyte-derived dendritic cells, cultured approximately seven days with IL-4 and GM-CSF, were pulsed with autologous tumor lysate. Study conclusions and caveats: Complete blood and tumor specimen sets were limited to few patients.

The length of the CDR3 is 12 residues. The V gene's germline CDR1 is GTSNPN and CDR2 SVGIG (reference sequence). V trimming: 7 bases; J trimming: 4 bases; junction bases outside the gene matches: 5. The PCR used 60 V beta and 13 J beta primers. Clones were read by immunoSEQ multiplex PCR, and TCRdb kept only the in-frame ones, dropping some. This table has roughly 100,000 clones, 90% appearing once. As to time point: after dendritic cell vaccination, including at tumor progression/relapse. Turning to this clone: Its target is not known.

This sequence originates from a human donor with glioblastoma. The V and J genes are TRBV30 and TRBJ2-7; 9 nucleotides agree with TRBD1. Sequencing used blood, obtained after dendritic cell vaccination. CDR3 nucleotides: TGTGCCTTCGGGACAGGGAAGTACGAGCAGTACTTC. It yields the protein CAFGTGKYEQYF.